This T cell receptor beta chain stems from a study of PD-L1 blockade in urothelial cancer. The wider study: Dosed intravenously at 1,200 mg every 3 weeks, atezolizumab was initiated by patients in the mid-2010s. As for prior chemotherapy regimens, patients had received 0 to 3.

This clone is termed large. Each PCR had synthetic TCR analog templates added to it as a spike-in. Method: immunoSEQ multiplex PCR; TCRdb's copy keeps in-frame clones and lacks some. The profile shows about 470 clones, approximately 35% of them singletons. The CDR3 consists of 14 residues. The germline CDR1 and CDR2 sequences are MNHGY and SAAAGT. The V and J ends lost 5 bases and 2 bases respectively, with 12 bases between them. V usage is TRBV6-8 and J usage is TRBJ1-1; no firm D call. The sequenced sample was tumor tissue, obtained before atezolizumab (anti-PD-L1) treatment. This TCR came from a man aged 55 to 70 with urothelial cancer. Written as DNA, the CDR3 is TGTGCCAGCAGTGGACTCCAAGTTAACACTGAAGCTTTCTTT. Translating gives CASSGLQVNTEAFF.